A single sample is the source of the 31 T cell receptor beta chains below, sequenced in a study of T cells in Graves' hyperthyroidism and ophthalmopathy. Template material for amplifying TCR beta CDR3 regions consisted of RNA transcripts. Researchers ran a first-round RT-PCR on the TCR CDR3 using the HTBI primer set. In TCRdb, the multiplex PCR reads were re-called with MiXCR into one record per CDR3 protein. The table shows fewer than 750,000 distinct CDR3 sequences, with more than 45% occurring only once. The sequenced sample consisted of peripheral blood or thyroid tissue (not recorded which). All receptors come from a woman under 30 with Graves' hyperthyroidism.

The table lists this clonotype with many counts. The rearrangement uses TRBV20-1 and TRBJ1-5, with 9 bases lining up with TRBD1. In germline, CDR1 is DFQATT, CDR2 SNEGSKA (reference sequence). The CDR3 extends over 16 amino acids. The trim removed 4 bases at V and 4 bases at J, leaving 11 bases unmatched. In DNA, the CDR3 is TGCAGTGCTAAGGGACAGGGTTCTTTGTCGAATCAGCCCCAGCATTTT. Translation gives CSAKGQGSLSNQPQHF.

This clonotype turned up a few times. The chain recombines TRBV4-1 with TRBJ2-7, with TRBD2 matching 9 bases. V lost 0 bases, J lost 0 bases, and 6 bases stayed unmatched. Per germline, CDR1 MGHRA and CDR2 YSYEKL. This CDR3 contains 17 residues. CDR3 in DNA: TGCGCCAGCAGCCAAGATTGGGGACTAGCCACCTCCTACGAGCAGTACTTC. This gives the protein CASSQDWGLATSYEQYF.

This clonotype was observed many times. The chain uses TRBV4-1 and TRBJ2-5; D not certain. V was trimmed by 1 base and J by 4 bases, leaving 7 bases between them. The CDR3 contains 13 residues. Germline-derived CDR1 and CDR2 are MGHRA and YSYEKL. The CDR3 here is CASSQGKSETQYF. The CDR3 DNA reads TGCGCCAGCAGCCAAGGGAAGTCAGAGACCCAGTACTTC.

This clonotype has a count of ten or more. The gene calls are TRBV7-9 and TRBJ2-7; possible D gene TRBD2, 5 bases. With 8 bases removed from V and 3 bases from J, the gap between germline ends came to 23 bases. This CDR3 is 16 amino acids long. Germline-derived CDR1 and CDR2 are SEHNR and FQNEAQ (reference sequence). The DNA of the CDR3 is TGTGCCAGCGGATTAGCGACTGCTGGACCATACTACGAGCAGTACTTC. It yields the protein CASGLATAGPYYEQYF.

The chain employs TRBV12-3 or TRBV12-4 and TRBJ1-6; possible D gene TRBD1, 6 bases. V lost 7 bases and J lost 10, with 14 bases in between. The CDR3 sequence is 13 residues long. CDR3 DNA sequence: TGTGCCAGCATCCCGAGGGGACAATCACCCCTCCACTTT. This encodes CASIPRGQSPLHF.

The V gene is TRBV29-1, the J gene TRBJ2-3; weak D call: TRBD2 (6 bases). Per germline, CDR1 SQVTM and CDR2 ANQGSEA. The length of the CDR3 is 13 residues. V lost 6 bases, J lost 0 bases, and 10 bases lay in between. CDR3 DNA sequence: TGCAGCGTCGCCAGCGGGAGCACAGATACGCAGTATTTT. Its translation: CSVASGSTDTQYF.

Concerning this clonotype: One end of the junction does not line up with germline, which may come from a read error. V gene TRBV25-1 combines with J gene TRBJ1-2; 9 nucleotides line up with TRBD1. The V gene's germline CDR1 is MGHDK and CDR2 SYGVNS. The CDR3 has 14 amino acids. In DNA, the CDR3 is TGTGCTAGCAACCCGGGGACAGGGTGGGATGGCTACACCTTC. Amino acid sequence: CASNPGTGWDGYTF.

This clonotype was counted many times. The chain is built from TRBV6-4 and TRBJ1-5; D gene ambiguous. CDR1 is MRHNA and CDR2 is SNTAGT in the germline V gene. The CDR3 runs to 13 residues. V gave up 6 bases and J gave up 5 bases, with 11 bases separating them. DNA of the CDR3: TGTGCCAGCAGCCTCAGGTATGATCAGCCCCAGCATTTT. Its translation is CASSLRYDQPQHF.

The sample holds one count of this clonotype. The chain recombines TRBV20-1 with TRBJ1-2; D unresolved. Looked up from germline, CDR1 is DFQATT and CDR2 is SNEGSKA (reference sequence). V was cut by 6 bases and J by 3 bases, with 20 bases left in between. This CDR3 region has 15 residues. The CDR3 loop is CSAPDWAGVYYGYTF. The CDR3 region has the DNA TGCAGTGCCCCTGATTGGGCGGGAGTGTACTATGGCTACACCTTC.

This clonotype was counted ten times or more. The gene calls are TRBV4-1 and TRBJ2-7; 8 bases agree with TRBD2. The CDR3 is made up of 15 amino acids. V trimming: 0 bases; J trimming: 2 bases; junction bases outside the gene matches: 3. Germline CDR1 is MGHRA and CDR2 is YSYEKL. The CDR3 protein is CASSQETREAYEQYF. As DNA, the CDR3 is TGCGCCAGCAGCCAAGAGACGCGGGAGGCCTACGAGCAGTACTTC.

V usage is TRBV20-1 and J usage is TRBJ1-2; the D is unclear. Germline-derived CDR1 and CDR2 are DFQATT and SNEGSKA (reference sequence). V dropped 2 bases and J dropped 1 base, with 17 bases sitting between them. The CDR3 is 16 amino acids. CDR3 residues: CSARTSEREYNYGYTF. The CDR3 nucleotides read TGCAGTGCTAGAACCTCGGAGAGGGAATATAACTATGGCTACACCTTC.

This chain connects TRBV5-4 to TRBJ1-1; 8 nucleotides agree with TRBD1. V dropped 1 base and J dropped 1; count of bases not matched to a gene: 12. CDR1 is SGHNT, CDR2 YYREEE, per germline (reference sequence). CDR3 length: 18 residues. The CDR3 DNA is TGTGCCAGCAGCTTGTTGGGACAGGTATCATTTGGGAACACTGAAGCTTTCTTT. Translation gives CASSLLGQVSFGNTEAFF.

Points on this clonotype: A much larger clone sits a single nucleotide away, making a read error possible. The V gene is TRBV27, the J gene TRBJ2-7; D call uncertain. TRBJ2-1 matches the DNA end more closely, so the J call is doubtful. Germline-derived CDR1 and CDR2 are MNHEY and SMNVEV (reference sequence). This CDR3 comprises 11 residues. The CDR3 bases are TGTGCCAGCGTGGGTTCCTACGAGCAGTTCTTC. Translated, it gives CASVGSYEQFF.

This clonotype was recorded at least ten times. The chain recombines TRBV6-6 with TRBJ2-7, with D perhaps given as TRBD1 or TRBD2 (5 bases each). CDR3 length: 14 residues. V lost 6 bases, J lost 0 bases, and 12 bases lay in between. Germline V CDR1 and CDR2: MNHNY, SVGAGI (reference sequence). The chain's CDR3 is CASSPGRHSYEQYF. The CDR3 region has the DNA TGTGCCAGCAGCCCGGGACGGCACTCCTACGAGCAGTACTTC.

This chain joins TRBV5-1 and TRBJ2-5; D is possibly TRBD1 or TRBD2 (5 bases each). V shed 0 bases and J shed 4 bases, with 13 bases lying between them. The CDR3 length is 15 residues. Germline CDR1 SGHRS, CDR2 YFSETQ. The CDR3: CASSLGDAISETQYF. CDR3 DNA sequence: TGCGCCAGCAGCTTGGGGGACGCGATTTCAGAGACCCAGTACTTC.

This clonotype has ten or more counts. The rearrangement links TRBV19 to TRBJ2-7; 9 nucleotides agree with TRBD2. The V segment lost 0 bases and the J segment 5 bases; nucleotides outside the gene matches: 5. There are 15 residues in the CDR3. Germline assignment: CDR1 LNHDA and CDR2 SQIVND (reference sequence). The CDR3 reads CASSIEGSGSNEQYF. The CDR3 DNA is TGTGCCAGTAGTATAGAGGGTAGCGGGAGTAACGAGCAGTACTTC.

This chain links TRBV15 with TRBJ2-7, with a tentative D call TRBD1 (6 bases). Trimming removed 3 bases from V and 2 bases from J, with 17 bases in between. CDR1 LNHNV and CDR2 YYDKDF come from the germline V gene (reference sequence). The CDR3 spans 16 residues. DNA of the CDR3: TGTGCCACCAGCAGGGCCTCTGCTGACAGGCCCTACGAGCAGTACTTC. This encodes CATSRASADRPYEQYF.

The rearrangement joins TRBV10-3 to TRBJ1-1, with a weak D call TRBD1 (5 bases). The length of the CDR3 is 14 residues. Trimming left V 5 bases short and J 4 bases short, with 14 bases between. Germline CDR1 and CDR2: ENHRY and SYGVKD. For the CDR3, the DNA is TGTGCCATCAGTCCGAGGGGAGGGAGCACTGAAGCTTTCTTT. This translates into CAISPRGGSTEAFF.

The chain links TRBV20-1 to TRBJ2-5; perhaps TRBD1 as D (5 bases). Germline V gene sequence: CDR1 DFQATT, CDR2 SNEGSKA (reference sequence). The CDR3 totals 13 residues. Trimming pared 2 bases from V and 5 bases from J, leaving 12 bases between. CDR3 sequence reads: CSARQGTSETQYF. The CDR3 bases are TGCAGTGCTAGACAGGGCACTTCGGAGACCCAGTACTTC.

This chain joins TRBV20-1 and TRBJ2-7; 8 positions agree with TRBD2. Germline V gene data show CDR1 as DFQATT and CDR2 as SNEGSKA (reference sequence). Trimming took 0 bases from V and 7 from J; bases not matched to a gene: 11. The CDR3 extends over 15 amino acids. CDR3 in DNA: TGCAGTGCTAGAGATCTGGCGGGAGGTTGGAATGAGCAGTACTTC. This gives the protein CSARDLAGGWNEQYF.

This clonotype was observed once. The V and J genes are TRBV12-5 and TRBJ1-2; D gene unclear. Germline values: CDR1 LGHNT, CDR2 FRNRAP. The CDR3 is 15 amino acids. Trimming left V 5 bases short and J 3 bases short, with 16 bases between. The CDR3 protein is CASGDRLLDDYGYTF. CDR3 DNA sequence: TGTGCTAGTGGTGATCGACTTCTTGACGACTATGGCTACACCTTC.

The sample holds a few counts of this clonotype. The chain has TRBV7-2 and TRBJ2-2; TRBD2 matches at 11 bases. This CDR3 has 17 residues. The germline gives CDR1 SGHTA, CDR2 FQGNSA. V was clipped by 0 bases and J by 2 bases; unmatched bases: 2. The CDR3: CASSLALAGVNTGELFF. CDR3 DNA: TGTGCCAGCAGCTTAGCACTAGCGGGAGTCAACACCGGGGAGCTGTTTTTT.

This clonotype was seen ten or more times. The CDR3 here is CSARGGTGGYEQYF. The CDR3 DNA follows: TGCAGTGCTAGAGGTGGGACAGGGGGCTACGAGCAGTACTTC. J is TRBJ2-7 and V is TRBV20-1, with 11 bases that match TRBD1. Germline V gives CDR1 DFQATT, CDR2 SNEGSKA (reference sequence). The V gene end was trimmed by 1 base and the J gene end by 3 bases; junction bases not matched to a gene: 2. The CDR3 is made up of 14 amino acids.

The sample holds a few counts of this clonotype. The V call is TRBV28, the J call TRBJ1-3; D possibly corresponds to TRBD1 (5 bases). This CDR3 has 12 residues. V lost 8 bases, J lost 2 bases, and 7 bases lay in between. The V gene's germline CDR1 is MDHEN and CDR2 SYDVKM. The CDR3, as DNA: TGTGCCAGCGGGGGGGCTGGAAACACCATATATTTT. This gives the protein CASGGAGNTIYF.

This clonotype was counted ten times or more. The J gene is TRBJ1-1, the V gene TRBV11-3, with D perhaps TRBD1 (5 bases). The length of the CDR3 is 15 residues. From germline, CDR1 is SGHNT and CDR2 YENEEA. The V end lost 6 bases, the J end lost 1 base, and 15 bases lay between the germline ends. This chain's CDR3 is CASSIRRARNTEAFF. In DNA form, the CDR3 reads TGTGCCAGCAGTATTCGCAGGGCTAGGAACACTGAAGCTTTCTTT.

A note on this clonotype: The final CDR3 position lacks the conserved phenylalanine or tryptophan, pointing to a likely read error. The DNA is omitted, as the CDR3 cannot be located on it reliably, and the CDR3 follows TCRdb's listing. CDR3 residues: CASSLATSGL. The gene calls are TRBV5-1 and TRBJ1-2. The CDR3 is 10 residues long, counting both termini. Germline-derived CDR1 and CDR2 are SGHRS and YFSETQ.

This clonotype was recorded at least ten times. This chain joins TRBV7-9 and TRBJ2-7; D gene ambiguous. The CDR3 is 15 amino acids. The germline V gene encodes CDR1 SEHNR and CDR2 FQNEAQ (reference sequence). Trimming shortened V by 5 bases and J by 2 bases, and 16 bases separated the two germline ends. CDR3: CASSQPEYNTYEQYF. In nucleotides, the CDR3 is TGTGCCAGCAGCCAGCCTGAGTATAATACCTACGAGCAGTACTTC. The full variable domain, rest sourced from reference TRBV7-9 and TRBJ2-7, is DTGVSQNPRHKITKRGQNVTFRCDPISEHNRLYWYRQTLGQGPEFLTYFQNEAQLEKSRLLSDRFSAERPKGSFSTLEIQRTEQGDSAMYLCASSQPEYNTYEQYFGPGTRLTVT.

The chain employs TRBV2 and TRBJ2-7; 9 bases line up with TRBD2. This CDR3 has 15 residues. The germline V gene encodes CDR1 SNHLY and CDR2 FYNNEI. V was clipped by 5 bases and J by 3 bases; unmatched bases: 8. Here the CDR3 DNA reads TGTGCCAGCAGTCGGGCTAGCGGGAATATCTACGAGCAGTACTTC. Translated: CASSRASGNIYEQYF.

The chain uses TRBV2 and TRBJ2-5; maybe TRBD1 (6 bases). This CDR3 comprises 14 residues. Trimming pared 8 bases from V and 11 bases from J, leaving 24 bases between. Per the germline V gene, CDR1 is SNHLY and CDR2 is FYNNEI. CDR3 bases: TGTGCCAGCGAAGCTAGGGGGAAATACAATGAGCAGTACTTC. This gives the protein CASEARGKYNEQYF.

This chain uses TRBV6-4 with TRBJ1-1, with 9 bases matching TRBD1. Looked up from germline, CDR1 is MRHNA and CDR2 is SNTAGT. The CDR3 runs 17 residues. J gave up 0 bases and V 5 bases, and 10 bases lay outside the gene matches. The CDR3 sequence: CASSPTGGRFMNTEAFF. The CDR3 DNA sequence: TGTGCCAGCAGTCCTACAGGGGGCAGGTTTATGAACACTGAAGCTTTCTTT.

The CDR3 spells CASSLPGRFGANVLTF. CDR3 bases: TGTGCCAGCAGCTTACCGGGACGGTTTGGGGCCAACGTCCTGACTTTC. The genes are TRBV7-6 and TRBJ2-6; D may match TRBD1 or TRBD2 (5 bases each). Trimming shortened V by 2 bases and J by 3 bases, and 11 bases separated the two germline ends. Per germline, CDR1 SGHVS and CDR2 FNYEAQ. CDR3 length: 16 residues.